Below are 18 T cell receptor beta chains sequenced from a single sample in a study of CD8 T cells in Susac syndrome. Reverse transcription of roughly 0.45 to 1 ug RNA used random hexamers. One entry per CDR3 protein results from TCRdb running MiXCR on the immunoSEQ multiplex PCR reads. The sample lists under 95,000 distinct CDR3 sequences, about 93% occurring once. The sequencing sample was made of CD4+ T cells from PBMCs. All receptors come from a human donor with Susac syndrome.

The rearrangement links TRBV18 to TRBJ2-7, with 9 bases identical to TRBD1. Germline loops: CDR1 KGHSH, CDR2 LQKENI. The CDR3 covers 16 residues. Trimming took 3 bases from V and 2 from J; bases not matched to a gene: 8. Here the CDR3 reads CASSPGLGQGAYEQYF. In DNA form, the CDR3 reads TGTGCCAGCTCACCGGGATTGGGACAGGGAGCCTACGAGCAGTACTTC.

This chain joins TRBV27 and TRBJ2-4; TRBD1 aligns across 9 bases. The J segment lost 0 bases and the V segment lost 5 bases, leaving 5 bases of the junction unmatched. CDR3 length equals 16 residues. Looked up from germline, CDR1 is MNHEY and CDR2 is SMNVEV (reference sequence). In DNA, the CDR3 is TGTGCCAGCAGTCTGGACAGGGGACTAGCCAAAAACATTCAGTACTTC. Its translation is CASSLDRGLAKNIQYF.

CDR3 bases: TGTGCCACCAGCAGAATGAGGGGCTCGGGTACGCAGTATTTT. Amino acids: CATSRMRGSGTQYF. The chain is built from TRBV15 and TRBJ2-3; TRBD1 or TRBD2 may be the D gene (5 bases each). The V gene's germline CDR1 is LNHNV and CDR2 YYDKDF (reference sequence). V was clipped by 2 bases and J by 8 bases, with 14 bases between them. The CDR3 has 14 amino acids.

In its sample, this clonotype was seen once. The V call is TRBV4-1, the J call TRBJ1-2; 11 bases agree with TRBD1. The length of the CDR3 is 18 residues. CDR1 and CDR2 from the germline V gene are MGHRA and YSYEKL. Trimming at V came to 0 bases and at J to 0 bases, leaving 6 bases not matched to a gene. In DNA form, the CDR3 reads TGCGCCAGCAGCCAAGAGGGGACAGGGGGACGGACTAACTATGGCTACACCTTC. Its translation is CASSQEGTGGRTNYGYTF.

The chain carries TRBV4-1 and TRBJ2-3; possibly TRBD1 for D (5 bases). The V gene's germline CDR1 is MGHRA and CDR2 YSYEKL. Trimming left V 1 base short and J 2 bases short, with 13 bases between. The CDR3 is 16 residues long. CDR3 nucleotides: TGCGCCAGCAGCCAAGTGGACATGGGGTTCACAGATACGCAGTATTTT. The encoded protein is CASSQVDMGFTDTQYF.

The chain is built from TRBV5-4 and TRBJ2-7; 7 bases match TRBD2. Germline assignment: CDR1 SGHNT and CDR2 YYREEE (reference sequence). After removal of 4 bases from V and 3 bases from J, the junction contained 7 bases not matched to a gene. The CDR3 length is 14 residues. Written as DNA, the CDR3 is TGTGCCAGCAGCCTCTGGGGAGGGGACTACGAGCAGTACTTC. This encodes CASSLWGGDYEQYF.

This chain links TRBV27 with TRBJ2-7; D may match TRBD1 or TRBD2 (5 bases each). CDR1 is MNHEY and CDR2 is SMNVEV in the germline V gene (reference sequence). V was cut by 4 bases and J by 7 bases, with 14 bases left in between. The CDR3 length is 13 residues. The CDR3 loop is CASSSRDPSEQYF. The CDR3 DNA reads as TGTGCCAGCAGTTCCAGGGACCCTTCGGAGCAGTACTTC.

The V and J genes are TRBV6-5 and TRBJ1-2; D ambiguous. V was shortened by 6 bases and J by 3 bases, with 23 bases between the two germline ends. This CDR3 comprises 17 residues. Germline lookup yields CDR1 MNHEY and CDR2 SVGAGI. DNA for the CDR3: TGTGCCAGCAGCTATATATCGAGCGGGAACACGGACTATGGCTACACCTTC. It yields the protein CASSYISSGNTDYGYTF.

The chain employs TRBV7-2 and TRBJ1-5; no clear D. V was pared by 5 bases and J by 7 bases, with 18 bases between. The CDR3 is 15 residues long. The germline V gene has CDR1 SGHTA and CDR2 FQGNSA. CDR3 residues: CASSRDQRLDQPQHF. The DNA of the CDR3 is TGTGCCAGCAGCCGTGACCAAAGACTAGACCAGCCCCAGCATTTT.

This sequence joins TRBV4-3 and TRBJ1-4, with TRBD1 matching over 7 bases. The CDR3 is made up of 15 amino acids. The germline V gene has CDR1 LGHNA and CDR2 YSLEER. Trimming cost V 0 bases and J 3 bases; bases outside gene matches: 1. CDR3 region: CASSQDQGANEKLFF. DNA for the CDR3: TGCGCCAGCAGCCAAGATCAGGGGGCTAATGAAAAACTGTTTTTT.

This chain connects TRBV6-6 to TRBJ2-1, with 8 bases aligning to TRBD2. Germline loops: CDR1 MNHNY, CDR2 SVGAGI (reference sequence). The V gene end was trimmed by 0 bases and the J gene end by 5 bases; junction bases not matched to a gene: 6. The CDR3 runs to 16 residues. The CDR3 DNA sequence: TGTGCCAGCAGTTACTCGGGTAGCGGGGCAGACAATGAGCAGTTCTTC. Translated, it gives CASSYSGSGADNEQFF.

This clonotype showed up just once. The J gene is TRBJ2-4, the V gene TRBV7-9; possibly TRBD2 for D (7 bases). V lost 7 bases and J lost 2, with 12 bases in between. Germline V gene data show CDR1 as SEHNR and CDR2 as FQNEAQ (reference sequence). The CDR3 sequence is 14 residues long. In nucleotides, the CDR3 is TGTGCCAGCACCGGGGGGCAGTCCAAAAACATTCAGTACTTC. Encoded protein: CASTGGQSKNIQYF.

The chain has TRBV12-3 or TRBV12-4 and TRBJ2-3, with D perhaps matching TRBD1 (6 bases). This CDR3 region has 14 residues. V was pared by 4 bases and J by 1 base, with 9 bases between. The CDR3, as DNA: TGTGCCAGCAGTTATGCAGGGGGCACAGATACGCAGTATTTT. Translated, it gives CASSYAGGTDTQYF.

This clonotype has only one observation. The chain is built from TRBV14 and TRBJ1-1; 9 bases are shared with TRBD1. CDR3 length: 15 amino acids. The ends lost 4 bases at V and 7 bases at J; junction bases unmatched: 10. Per germline, CDR1 SGHDN and CDR2 FVKESK. As DNA, the CDR3 is TGTGCCAGCAGCCGGAAGGGACAGGGAGGTTTTGAAGCTTTCTTT. Amino acids: CASSRKGQGGFEAFF.

This clonotype showed up just a few times. The chain is built from TRBV11-2 and TRBJ2-3, with 9 bases that match TRBD2. V lost 5 bases, J lost 5 bases, and 11 bases stayed unmatched. Per germline, CDR1 SGHAT and CDR2 FQNNGV. The CDR3 spans 16 residues. CDR3 coding DNA: TGTGCCAGCAGCCCCTTAGGCGGGGGGGCGGGAGATACGCAGTATTTT. This sequence encodes CASSPLGGGAGDTQYF. Combining the CDR3 with reference TRBV11-2 and TRBJ2-3 gives the whole variable domain EAGVAQSPRYKIIEKRQSVAFWCNPISGHATLYWYQQILGQGPKLLIQFQNNGVVDDSQLPKDRFSAERLKGVDSTLKIQPAKLEDSAVYLCASSPLGGGAGDTQYFGPGTRLTVL.

This chain joins TRBV27 and TRBJ2-7; perhaps TRBD1 as D (5 bases). Trimming removed 9 bases from V and 3 bases from J, with 12 bases in between. The CDR3 has 12 residues. Germline V gene sequence: CDR1 MNHEY, CDR2 SMNVEV (reference sequence). The CDR3 loop is CASIGHHYEQYF. DNA of the CDR3: TGTGCCAGTATCGGACACCACTACGAGCAGTACTTC.

This clonotype was detected only once. This chain connects TRBV7-3 to TRBJ2-2; D might be TRBD1 (5 bases). The CDR3 has 12 amino acids. CDR1 is SGHTA and CDR2 is FQGTGA in the germline V gene. The V end lost 5 bases, the J end lost 7 bases, and 8 bases lay between the germline ends. The CDR3 sequence: CASSMGLGELFF. As DNA, the CDR3 is TGTGCCAGCAGCATGGGGCTCGGGGAGCTGTTTTTT.

V and J are TRBV20-1 and TRBJ1-5; the D is unclear. Deletions cut 1 base from V and 2 bases from J, with 9 bases between. Germline V gene lookup returns CDR1 DFQATT and CDR2 SNEGSKA (reference sequence). This CDR3 is built from 14 residues. The CDR3 spells CSARAGIGNQPQHF. In DNA form, the CDR3 reads TGCAGTGCTAGAGCCGGAATCGGCAATCAGCCCCAGCATTTT.